The 13 T cell receptor beta chains below all came from one sample that was sequenced in a study of OX40 agonist ivuxolimab in advanced cancers. Measured with immunoSEQ multiplex PCR; TCRdb has only the in-frame clones, and not every one. The sample yields around 69,000 clones, roughly 82% seen once. The sequenced sample was CD4+ or CD8+ T cells sorted from blood, obtained in a trial of the OX40 agonist ivuxolimab. These receptors all stem from an adult with an advanced solid tumor such as melanoma, head and neck, liver or kidney cancer.

This clone has just one count. The genes are TRBV5-4 and TRBJ2-1; maybe TRBD1 (5 bases). The CDR3 runs 13 residues. The V gene's germline CDR1 is SGHNT and CDR2 YYREEE (reference sequence). V gave up 0 bases and J gave up 8 bases, with 9 bases separating them. CDR3 amino acids: CASSLGSRDEQFF. CDR3 coding DNA: TGTGCCAGCAGCTTGGGATCCAGGGATGAGCAGTTCTTC. The entire variable domain, with the rest obtained from reference TRBV5-4 and TRBJ2-1, is as follows: ETGVTQSPTHLIKTRGQQVTLRCSSQSGHNTVSWYQQALGQGPQFIFQYYREEENGRGNFPPRFSGLQFPNYSSELNVNALELDDSALYLCASSLGSRDEQFFGPGTRLTVL.

This chain connects TRBV30 to TRBJ2-7, with 11 bases matching TRBD2. Looked up from germline, CDR1 is GTSNPN and CDR2 is SVGIG (reference sequence). V trimming: 2 bases; J trimming: 9 bases; junction bases outside the gene matches: 15. The CDR3 is 16 residues long. CDR3 protein: CAWSLGTSGPQVGQYF. Written as DNA, the CDR3 is TGTGCCTGGAGTCTAGGGACTAGCGGACCTCAGGTGGGGCAGTACTTC.

As regards this clone: Possible read error: a much larger clone is one base away. This sequence joins TRBV4-3 and TRBJ2-1, with D maybe TRBD2 (6 bases). In germline, CDR1 is LGHNA, CDR2 YSLEER. The CDR3 spans 15 residues. The CDR3 spells CVSSQDVTSYNEQFF. In DNA form, the CDR3 reads TGCGTCAGCAGCCAAGATGTGACTAGCTACAATGAGCAGTTCTTC.

In its sample, this clone was seen once. This sequence joins TRBV5-4 and TRBJ2-6; a possible D gene is TRBD2 (5 bases). Germline loops: CDR1 SGHNT, CDR2 YYREEE (reference sequence). V gave up 4 bases and J gave up 0 bases, with 8 bases separating them. CDR3 length equals 15 residues. CDR3 coding DNA: TGTGCCAGCAGCCCCCGGGGCTCTGGGGCCAACGTCCTGACTTTC. This gives the protein CASSPRGSGANVLTF. Combining the CDR3 with reference TRBV5-4 and TRBJ2-6 gives the whole variable domain ETGVTQSPTHLIKTRGQQVTLRCSSQSGHNTVSWYQQALGQGPQFIFQYYREEENGRGNFPPRFSGLQFPNYSSELNVNALELDDSALYLCASSPRGSGANVLTFGAGSRLTVL.

The chain recombines TRBV5-1 with TRBJ2-1; tentative D call: TRBD2 (5 bases). The germline CDR1 and CDR2 sequences are SGHRS and YFSETQ. V dropped 5 bases and J dropped 9 bases, with 6 bases sitting between them. The CDR3 has 10 amino acids. The CDR3 DNA is TGCGCCAGCAGGGGGAGTGAGCAGTTCTTC. The encoded protein is CASRGSEQFF.

This clone has only a few counts. The genes are TRBV19 and TRBJ2-4, with a weak D call TRBD1 (6 bases). Germline V gives CDR1 LNHDA, CDR2 SQIVND (reference sequence). The CDR3 runs 18 residues. The ends were cut back, 4 bases at V and 0 bases at J, with 19 bases in the middle. This CDR3 is CASSTLGQSLIAKNIQYF. The CDR3 bases are TGTGCCAGTAGTACCCTCGGACAGTCCCTTATAGCCAAAAACATTCAGTACTTC.

With regard to this clone: Other DNA sequences in the same sample also yield this CDR3. V usage is TRBV5-6 and J usage is TRBJ2-5, with TRBD1 matching over 8 bases. There are 13 residues in the CDR3. Germline CDR1 reads SGHDT; CDR2 reads YYEEEE. V lost 4 bases to trimming and J lost 5 bases; unmatched junction nucleotides: 4. The CDR3 protein is CASSLRTGETQYF. CDR3 DNA: TGTGCCAGCAGCCTAAGGACAGGGGAGACCCAGTACTTC.

The chain is built from TRBV7-9 and TRBJ2-7; TRBD1 matches at 7 bases. From germline, CDR1 is SEHNR and CDR2 FQNEAQ (reference sequence). CDR3 length: 15 residues. Germline trimming cut 5 bases from V and 0 bases from J; bases unmatched to any gene: 7. CDR3 sequence reads: CASSLRDSSSYEQYF. The DNA for the CDR3 is TGTGCCAGCAGCCTTCGGGACAGCAGCTCCTACGAGCAGTACTTC.

The chain links TRBV4-3 to TRBJ2-7; 10 bases are shared with TRBD2. This CDR3 has 15 amino acids. Germline V gene lookup returns CDR1 LGHNA and CDR2 YSLEER. The V and J ends lost 8 bases and 9 bases, in that order; junction bases with no gene match: 16. The CDR3 is CASGPMNGIAGGQYF. The CDR3 DNA is TGCGCCAGCGGACCTATGAACGGGATAGCGGGGGGGCAGTACTTC.

The chain combines TRBV5-4 with TRBJ2-6; D is possibly TRBD1 or TRBD2 (5 bases each). Per the germline V gene, CDR1 is SGHNT and CDR2 is YYREEE (reference sequence). CDR3 length: 16 residues. Trimming removed 0 bases from V and 0 bases from J, with 7 bases in between. The CDR3 sequence: CASSLVGTSGANVLTF. CDR3 sequence (DNA): TGTGCCAGCAGCTTGGTCGGGACCTCTGGGGCCAACGTCCTGACTTTC. Using reference TRBV5-4 and TRBJ2-6 for the parts outside the CDR3, the full variable domain is ETGVTQSPTHLIKTRGQQVTLRCSSQSGHNTVSWYQQALGQGPQFIFQYYREEENGRGNFPPRFSGLQFPNYSSELNVNALELDDSALYLCASSLVGTSGANVLTFGAGSRLTVL.

The chain joins TRBV28 to TRBJ2-2; 10 bases fit TRBD2. Trimming took 4 bases from V and 4 from J; bases not matched to a gene: 3. CDR1 MDHEN and CDR2 SYDVKM come from the germline V gene. The CDR3 has 15 residues. The CDR3 DNA reads TGTGCCAGCAGTTCTAGCGGGAGAGTCACCGGGGAGCTGTTTTTT. It codes for CASSSSGRVTGELFF.

The chain recombines TRBV18 with TRBJ1-5; maybe TRBD1 (5 bases). The germline V gene has CDR1 KGHSH and CDR2 LQKENI. This CDR3 has 13 residues. V gave up 6 bases and J gave up 2 bases, with 8 bases separating them. The CDR3, as DNA: TGTGCCAGCTCCCTACAGGGCAATCAGCCCCAGCATTTT. Residues: CASSLQGNQPQHF. The full variable domain, its missing parts supplied by reference TRBV18 and TRBJ1-5, is NAGVMQNPRHLVRRRGQEARLRCSPMKGHSHVYWYRQLPEEGLKFMVYLQKENIIDESGMPKERFSAEFPKEGPSILRIQQVVRGDSAAYFCASSLQGNQPQHFGDGTRLSIL.

The V and J genes are TRBV2 and TRBJ2-3; TRBD2 might be the D (7 bases). Trimming stripped 8 bases from V and 1 base from J, with 16 bases between. The germline gives CDR1 SNHLY, CDR2 FYNNEI. CDR3 size: 15 residues. Here the CDR3 DNA reads TGTGCCAGCCGTTTAATCGGGGGGCGCACAGATACGCAGTATTTT. Encoded protein: CASRLIGGRTDTQYF.